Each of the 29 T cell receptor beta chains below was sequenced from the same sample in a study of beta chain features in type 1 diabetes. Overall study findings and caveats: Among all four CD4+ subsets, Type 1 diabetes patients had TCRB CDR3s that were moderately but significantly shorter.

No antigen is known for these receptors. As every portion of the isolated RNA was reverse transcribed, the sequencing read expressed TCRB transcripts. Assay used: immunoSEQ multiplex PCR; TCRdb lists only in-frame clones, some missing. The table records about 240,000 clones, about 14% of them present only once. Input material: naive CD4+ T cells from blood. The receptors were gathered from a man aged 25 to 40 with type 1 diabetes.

In DNA form, the CDR3 reads TGTGCCAGCAGCTGGGACAGTAGTTATCAGCCCCAGCATTTT. Translating it yields CASSWDSSYQPQHF. This chain connects TRBV7-2 to TRBJ1-5; 7 bases agree with TRBD1. There are 14 residues in the CDR3. V lost 4 bases and J lost 5; bases outside the gene matches: 5. The germline V gene encodes CDR1 SGHTA and CDR2 FQGNSA.

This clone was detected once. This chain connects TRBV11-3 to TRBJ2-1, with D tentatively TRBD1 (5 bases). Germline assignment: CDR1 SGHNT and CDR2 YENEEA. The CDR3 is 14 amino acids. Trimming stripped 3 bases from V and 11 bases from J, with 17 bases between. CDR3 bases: TGTGCCAGCAGCTTTAGTGGGGCAGTGGGCCAGCAGTTCTTC. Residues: CASSFSGAVGQQFF.

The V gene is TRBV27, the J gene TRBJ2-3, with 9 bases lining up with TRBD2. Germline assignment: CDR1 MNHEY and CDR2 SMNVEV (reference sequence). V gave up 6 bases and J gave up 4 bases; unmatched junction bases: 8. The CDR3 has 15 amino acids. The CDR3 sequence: CASSVAGGFADTQYF. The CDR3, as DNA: TGTGCCAGCAGCGTGGCGGGAGGGTTCGCAGATACGCAGTATTTT.

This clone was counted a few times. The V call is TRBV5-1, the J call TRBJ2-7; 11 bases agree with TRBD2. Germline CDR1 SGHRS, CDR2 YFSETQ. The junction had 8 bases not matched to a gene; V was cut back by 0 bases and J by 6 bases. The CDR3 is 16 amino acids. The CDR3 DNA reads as TGCGCCAGCAGCTTGGAACTAGCGGGAGTGGCGGGCGAGCAGTACTTC. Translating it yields CASSLELAGVAGEQYF.

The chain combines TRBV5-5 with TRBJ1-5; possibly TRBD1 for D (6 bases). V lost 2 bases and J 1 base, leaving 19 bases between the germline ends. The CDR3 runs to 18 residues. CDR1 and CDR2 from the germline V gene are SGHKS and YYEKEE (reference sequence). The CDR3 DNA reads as TGTGCCAGCAGCTTACAAGCCGGGACAATACAGAGCAATCAGCCCCAGCATTTT. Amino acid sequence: CASSLQAGTIQSNQPQHF.

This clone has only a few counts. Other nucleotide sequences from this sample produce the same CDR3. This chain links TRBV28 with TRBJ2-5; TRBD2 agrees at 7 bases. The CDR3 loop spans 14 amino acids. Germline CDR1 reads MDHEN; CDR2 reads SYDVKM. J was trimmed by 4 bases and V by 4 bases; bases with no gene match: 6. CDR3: CASSSPTGGETQYF. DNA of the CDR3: TGTGCCAGCAGTTCCCCGACGGGGGGAGAGACCCAGTACTTC.

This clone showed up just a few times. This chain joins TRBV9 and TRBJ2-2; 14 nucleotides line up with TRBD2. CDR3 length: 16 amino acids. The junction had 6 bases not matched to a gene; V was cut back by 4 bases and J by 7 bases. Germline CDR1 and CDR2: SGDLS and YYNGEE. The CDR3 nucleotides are TGTGCCAGCAGCTCAGGACTAGCGGGGGGCGGCGGGGAGCTGTTTTTT. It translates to CASSSGLAGGGGELFF.

The CDR3 sequence: CASSLVGQGRADTQYF. CDR3 bases: TGTGCCAGCAGCTTAGTAGGTCAGGGTCGTGCAGATACGCAGTATTTT. The rearrangement uses TRBV11-2 and TRBJ2-3; possible D gene TRBD1, 5 bases. In germline, CDR1 is SGHAT, CDR2 FQNNGV. With 1 base removed from V and 4 bases from J, the gap between germline ends came to 15 bases. The CDR3 length is 16 residues.

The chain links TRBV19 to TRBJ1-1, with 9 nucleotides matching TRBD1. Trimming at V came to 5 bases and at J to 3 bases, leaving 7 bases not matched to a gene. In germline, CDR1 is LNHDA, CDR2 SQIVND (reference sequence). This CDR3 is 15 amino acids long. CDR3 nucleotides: TGTGCCAGTAGTCCACAGGGGGCTAGGGACACTGAAGCTTTCTTT. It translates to CASSPQGARDTEAFF.

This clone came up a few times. The CDR3 sequence is CASSTGTGERGEKLFF. CDR3 DNA: TGCGCCAGCTCGACCGGGACAGGGGAAAGAGGTGAAAAACTGTTTTTT. This chain uses TRBV5-1 with TRBJ1-4; TRBD1 matches at 10 bases. The J segment lost 7 bases and the V segment lost 7 bases, leaving 13 bases of the junction unmatched. Germline CDR1 is SGHRS and CDR2 is YFSETQ. The length of the CDR3 is 16 residues. Combining the CDR3 with reference TRBV5-1 and TRBJ1-4 gives the whole variable domain KAGVTQTPRYLIKTRGQQVTLSCSPISGHRSVSWYQQTPGQGLQFLFEYFSETQRNKGNFPGRFSGRQFSNSRSEMNVSTLELGDSALYLCASSTGTGERGEKLFFGSGTQLSVL.

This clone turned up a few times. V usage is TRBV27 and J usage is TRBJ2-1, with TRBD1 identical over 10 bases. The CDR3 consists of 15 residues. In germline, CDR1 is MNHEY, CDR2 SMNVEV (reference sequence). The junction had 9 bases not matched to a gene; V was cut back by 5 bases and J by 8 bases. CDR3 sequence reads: CASSPRQGARDEQFF. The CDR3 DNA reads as TGTGCCAGCAGTCCCCGACAGGGGGCCCGGGATGAGCAGTTCTTC.

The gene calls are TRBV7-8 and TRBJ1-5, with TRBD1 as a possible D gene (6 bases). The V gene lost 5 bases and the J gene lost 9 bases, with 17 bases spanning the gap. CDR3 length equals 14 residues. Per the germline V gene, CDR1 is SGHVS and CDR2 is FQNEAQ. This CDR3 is CASSPAGGPWPQHF. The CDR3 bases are TGTGCCAGCAGCCCCGCTGGGGGCCCATGGCCCCAGCATTTT.

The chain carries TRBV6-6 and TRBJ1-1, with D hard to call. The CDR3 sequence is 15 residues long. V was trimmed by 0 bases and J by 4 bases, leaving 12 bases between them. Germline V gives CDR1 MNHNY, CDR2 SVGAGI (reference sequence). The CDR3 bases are TGTGCCAGCAGTTACTCGATGCGGGAGGGCACTGAAGCTTTCTTT. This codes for CASSYSMREGTEAFF.

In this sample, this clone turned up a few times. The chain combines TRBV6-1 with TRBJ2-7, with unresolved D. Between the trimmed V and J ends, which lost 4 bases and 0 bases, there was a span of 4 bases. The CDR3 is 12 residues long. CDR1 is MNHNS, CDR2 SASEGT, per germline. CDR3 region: CASSGVSYEQYF. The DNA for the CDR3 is TGTGCCAGCAGTGGAGTCTCCTACGAGCAGTACTTC.

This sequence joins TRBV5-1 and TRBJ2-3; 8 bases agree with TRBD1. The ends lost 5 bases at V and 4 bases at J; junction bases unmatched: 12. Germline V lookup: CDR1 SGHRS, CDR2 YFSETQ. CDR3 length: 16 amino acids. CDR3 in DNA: TGCGCCAGCAGTGCCCAACCGGGACAGGTCGCAGATACGCAGTATTTT. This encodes CASSAQPGQVADTQYF.

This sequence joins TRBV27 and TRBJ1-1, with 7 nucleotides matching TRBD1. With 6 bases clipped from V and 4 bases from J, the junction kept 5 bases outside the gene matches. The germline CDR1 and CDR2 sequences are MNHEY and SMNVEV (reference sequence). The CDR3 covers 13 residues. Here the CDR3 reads CASRDRIGTEAFF. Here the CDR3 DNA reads TGTGCCAGCAGGGACAGGATTGGCACTGAAGCTTTCTTT.

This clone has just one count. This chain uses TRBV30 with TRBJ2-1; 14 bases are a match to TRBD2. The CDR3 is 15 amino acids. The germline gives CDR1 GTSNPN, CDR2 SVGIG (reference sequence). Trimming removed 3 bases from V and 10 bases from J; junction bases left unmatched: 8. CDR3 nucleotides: TGTGCCTGGAGCTTGGGACTAGCGGGAGATTCGGAGCAGTTCTTC. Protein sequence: CAWSLGLAGDSEQFF.

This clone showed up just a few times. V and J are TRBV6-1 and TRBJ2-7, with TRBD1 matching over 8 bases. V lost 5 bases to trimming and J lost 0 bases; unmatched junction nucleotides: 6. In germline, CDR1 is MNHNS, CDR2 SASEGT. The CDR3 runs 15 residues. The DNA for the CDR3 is TGTGCCAGCAGTCCTTCCGGGACAGGCTCCTACGAGCAGTACTTC. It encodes CASSPSGTGSYEQYF.

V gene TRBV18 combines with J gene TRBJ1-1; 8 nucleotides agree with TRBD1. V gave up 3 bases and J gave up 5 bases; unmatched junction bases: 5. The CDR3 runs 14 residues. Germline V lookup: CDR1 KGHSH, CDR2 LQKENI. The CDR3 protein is CASSPRTGRTEAFF. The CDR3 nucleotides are TGTGCCAGCTCACCTCGGACAGGGCGTACTGAAGCTTTCTTT.

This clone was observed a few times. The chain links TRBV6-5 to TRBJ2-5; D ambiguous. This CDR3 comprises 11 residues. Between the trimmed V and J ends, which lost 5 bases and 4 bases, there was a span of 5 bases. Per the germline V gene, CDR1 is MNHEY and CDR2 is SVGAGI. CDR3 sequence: CASSGGETQYF. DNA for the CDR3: TGTGCCAGCAGTGGCGGAGAGACCCAGTACTTC.

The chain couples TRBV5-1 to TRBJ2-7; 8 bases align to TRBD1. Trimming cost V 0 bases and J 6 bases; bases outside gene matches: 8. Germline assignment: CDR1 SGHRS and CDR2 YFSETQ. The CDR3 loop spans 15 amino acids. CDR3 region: CASSLEGTGVREQYF. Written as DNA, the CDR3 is TGCGCCAGCAGCTTGGAGGGGACAGGTGTTCGCGAGCAGTACTTC.

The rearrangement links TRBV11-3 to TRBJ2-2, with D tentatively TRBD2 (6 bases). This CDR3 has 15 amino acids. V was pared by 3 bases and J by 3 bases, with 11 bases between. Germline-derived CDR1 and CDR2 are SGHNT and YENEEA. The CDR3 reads CASSFTGVDTGELFF. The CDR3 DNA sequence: TGTGCCAGCAGCTTTACGGGGGTCGACACCGGGGAGCTGTTTTTT.

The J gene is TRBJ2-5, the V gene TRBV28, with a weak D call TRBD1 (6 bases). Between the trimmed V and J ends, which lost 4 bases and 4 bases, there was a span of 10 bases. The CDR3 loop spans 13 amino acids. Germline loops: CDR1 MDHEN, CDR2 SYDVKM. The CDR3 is CASSSGARETQYF. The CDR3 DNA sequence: TGTGCCAGCAGTTCAGGGGCTCGAGAGACCCAGTACTTC.

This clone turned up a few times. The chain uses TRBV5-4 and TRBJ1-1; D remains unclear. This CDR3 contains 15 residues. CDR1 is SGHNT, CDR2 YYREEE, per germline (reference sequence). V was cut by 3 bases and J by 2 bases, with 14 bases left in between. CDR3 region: CASSSGEGLNTEAFF. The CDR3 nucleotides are TGTGCCAGCAGCTCTGGGGAGGGTTTAAACACTGAAGCTTTCTTT.

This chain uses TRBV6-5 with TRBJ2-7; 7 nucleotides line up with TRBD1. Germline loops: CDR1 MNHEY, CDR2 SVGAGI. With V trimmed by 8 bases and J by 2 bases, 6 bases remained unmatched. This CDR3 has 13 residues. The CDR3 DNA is TGTGCCAGCCAGAGGGACAGCGCCTACGAGCAGTACTTC. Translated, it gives CASQRDSAYEQYF.

CDR3 nucleotide sequence: TGTGCCAGCAGCGGGGCAGGGTTTCAGCCCCAGCATTTT. Amino acids: CASSGAGFQPQHF. The V gene is TRBV7-9, the J gene TRBJ1-5; D is perhaps TRBD1 (5 bases). V was shortened by 5 bases and J by 6 bases, with 11 bases between the two germline ends. From germline, CDR1 is SEHNR and CDR2 FQNEAQ (reference sequence). This CDR3 spans 13 amino acids.

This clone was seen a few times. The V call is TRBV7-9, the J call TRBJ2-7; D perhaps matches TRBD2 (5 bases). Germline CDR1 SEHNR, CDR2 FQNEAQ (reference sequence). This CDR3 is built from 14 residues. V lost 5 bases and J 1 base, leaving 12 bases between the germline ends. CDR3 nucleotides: TGTGCCAGCAGCCCAACTCGGGAATCCTACGAGCAGTACTTC. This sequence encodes CASSPTRESYEQYF.

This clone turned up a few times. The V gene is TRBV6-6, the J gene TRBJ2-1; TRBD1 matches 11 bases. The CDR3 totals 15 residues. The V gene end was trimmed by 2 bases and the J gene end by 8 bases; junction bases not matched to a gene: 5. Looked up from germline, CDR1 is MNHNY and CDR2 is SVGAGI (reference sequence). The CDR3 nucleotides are TGTGCCAGCAGTTACGGAGGACAGGGGGCCGATGAGCAGTTCTTC. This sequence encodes CASSYGGQGADEQFF.

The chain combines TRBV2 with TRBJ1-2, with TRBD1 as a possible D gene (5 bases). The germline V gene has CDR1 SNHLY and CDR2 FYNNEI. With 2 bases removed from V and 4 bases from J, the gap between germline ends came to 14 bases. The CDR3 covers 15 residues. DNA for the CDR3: TGTGCCAGCAGTGAATGGAACAGGAACCTCTATGGCTACACCTTC. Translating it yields CASSEWNRNLYGYTF.